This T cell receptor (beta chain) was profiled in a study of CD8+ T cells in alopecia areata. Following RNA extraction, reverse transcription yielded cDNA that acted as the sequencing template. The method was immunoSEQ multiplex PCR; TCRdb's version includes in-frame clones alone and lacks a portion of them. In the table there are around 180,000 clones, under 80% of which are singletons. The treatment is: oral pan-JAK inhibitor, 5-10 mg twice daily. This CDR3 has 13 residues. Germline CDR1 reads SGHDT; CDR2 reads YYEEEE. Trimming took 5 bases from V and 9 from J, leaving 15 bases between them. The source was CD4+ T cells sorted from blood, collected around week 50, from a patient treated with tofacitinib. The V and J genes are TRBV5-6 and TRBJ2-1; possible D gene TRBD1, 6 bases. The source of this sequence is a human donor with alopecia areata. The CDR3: CASSRTGWGEQFF. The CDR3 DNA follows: TGTGCCAGCAGTCGAACAGGGTGGGGTGAGCAGTTCTTC.